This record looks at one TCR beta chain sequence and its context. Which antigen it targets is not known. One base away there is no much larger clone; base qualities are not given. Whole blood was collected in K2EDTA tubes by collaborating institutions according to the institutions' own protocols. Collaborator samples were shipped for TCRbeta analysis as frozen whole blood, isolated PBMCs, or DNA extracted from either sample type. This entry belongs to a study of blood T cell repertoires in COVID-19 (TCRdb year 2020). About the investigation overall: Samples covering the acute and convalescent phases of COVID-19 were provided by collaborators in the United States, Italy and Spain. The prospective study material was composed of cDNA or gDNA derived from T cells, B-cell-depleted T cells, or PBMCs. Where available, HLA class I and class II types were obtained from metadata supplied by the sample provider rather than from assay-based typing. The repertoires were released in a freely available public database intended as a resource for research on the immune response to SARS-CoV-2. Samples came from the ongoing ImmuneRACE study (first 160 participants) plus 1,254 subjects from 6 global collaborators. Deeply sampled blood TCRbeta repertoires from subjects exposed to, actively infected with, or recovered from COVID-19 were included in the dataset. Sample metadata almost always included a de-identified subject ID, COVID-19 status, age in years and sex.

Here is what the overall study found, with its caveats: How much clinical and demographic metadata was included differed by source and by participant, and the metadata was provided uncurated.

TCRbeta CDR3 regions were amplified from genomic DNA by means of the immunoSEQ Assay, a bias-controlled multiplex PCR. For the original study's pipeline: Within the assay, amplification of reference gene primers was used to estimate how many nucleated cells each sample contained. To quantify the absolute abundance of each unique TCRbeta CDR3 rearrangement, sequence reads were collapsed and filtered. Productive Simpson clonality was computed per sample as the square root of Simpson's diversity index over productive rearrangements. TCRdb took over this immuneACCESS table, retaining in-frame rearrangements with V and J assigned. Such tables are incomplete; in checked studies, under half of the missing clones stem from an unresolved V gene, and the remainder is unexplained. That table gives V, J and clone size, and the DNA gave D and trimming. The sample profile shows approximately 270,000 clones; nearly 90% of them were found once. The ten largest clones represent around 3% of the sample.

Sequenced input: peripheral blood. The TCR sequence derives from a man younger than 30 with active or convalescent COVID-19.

Here is the DNA: TGTGCCAGCAGCCCTCGGACAGGATTTTTAGCAACTAATGAAAAACTGTTTTTT. Its amino acids are CASSPRTGFLATNEKLFF. The rearranged chain carries TRBV6-2 or TRBV6-3 and TRBJ1-4; TRBD1 agrees with 7 junctional bases. For CDR1 and CDR2, the germline V gene lists MNHEY and SVGEGT. V has 6 bases trimmed and J has 0 bases trimmed; junction bases matching no gene number 13. The CDR3 runs 18 residues from the cysteine to the phenylalanine. Of the read, only the CDR3 DNA is kept; its 54 bases are in frame from base 1.